Listed here are 3 T cell receptor beta chains from one sample, sequenced in a study of CD8 T cells in ankylosing spondylitis. TCRdb reanalysed the 5' RACE reads using MiXCR and keeps one entry per CDR3 protein. This table holds more than 150,000 distinct CDR3 sequences, approximately 18% found once. Source material: blood, either unsorted or a sorted T cell fraction (not recorded which). These receptors all come from a male donor under 30 with ankylosing spondylitis or in good health (not recorded which).

The table lists this clonotype with many counts. The chain carries TRBV25-1 and TRBJ2-7; D possibly matches TRBD1 or TRBD2 (7 bases each). CDR1 is MGHDK and CDR2 is SYGVNS in the germline V gene. The CDR3 loop spans 15 amino acids. V was pared by 1 base and J by 5 bases, with 15 bases between. CDR3 residues: CASSELAGGGDEQYF. The CDR3, as DNA: TGTGCCAGCAGTGAATTGGCAGGGGGGGGTGACGAGCAGTACTTC.

The CDR3 DNA reads TGTGCCAGCAGCTTATCCGGGACTAGCATGAATGAGCAGTTCTTC. Protein: CASSLSGTSMNEQFF. The chain recombines TRBV7-3 with TRBJ2-1, with TRBD2 matching over 9 bases. CDR3 length equals 15 residues. V gave up 2 bases and J gave up 7 bases; unmatched junction bases: 6. From germline, CDR1 is SGHTA and CDR2 FQGTGA. Complete variable domain (other parts from reference TRBV7-3 and TRBJ2-1): GAGVSQTPSNKVTEKGKYVELRCDPISGHTALYWYRQSLGQGPEFLIYFQGTGAADDSGLPNDRFFAVRPEGSVSTLKIQRTERGDSAVYLCASSLSGTSMNEQFFGPGTRLTVL.

The chain recombines TRBV4-1 with TRBJ1-1; D uncertain. The CDR3 is made up of 15 amino acids. The V and J ends lost 0 bases and 1 base respectively, with 9 bases between them. In germline, CDR1 is MGHRA, CDR2 YSYEKL. CDR3 nucleotide sequence: TGCGCCAGCAGCCAAGATGGTCCTGGGAACACTGAAGCTTTCTTT. This codes for CASSQDGPGNTEAFF.